This T cell receptor beta chain is drawn from a study of T cells in Graves' hyperthyroidism and ophthalmopathy. Authors of the study amplified TCR beta CDR3 regions from RNA transcripts. Primed by the HTBI set, a first-round RT-PCR was run on the TCR CDR3. MiXCR, applied by TCRdb to the multiplex PCR reads, yields one record per CDR3 protein. The sample lists 500,000 to 600,000 distinct CDR3 sequences, approximately 15% occurring once. Graves' hyperthyroidism qualified as stable when ophthalmopathy did not progress within 18 months. In patients aged 18 to 65, hyperthyroidism was newly diagnosed, with duration under 2 months. Germline CDR1 is KGHSH and CDR2 is LQKENI. Trimming removed 2 bases from V and 0 bases from J, with 11 bases in between. CDR3 length equals 16 residues.

Material for sequencing was blood. The J gene is TRBJ2-1, the V gene TRBV18, with D maybe TRBD1 (5 bases). The sequence derives from a woman aged 18-29 years with Graves' hyperthyroidism. The CDR3 protein is CASSPKGPSSYNEQFF. CDR3 nucleotides: TGTGCCAGCTCACCAAAGGGGCCGAGCTCCTACAATGAGCAGTTCTTC. Supplemented by reference TRBV18 and TRBJ2-1, the full variable domain reads NAGVMQNPRHLVRRRGQEARLRCSPMKGHSHVYWYRQLPEEGLKFMVYLQKENIIDESGMPKERFSAEFPKEGPSILRIQQVVRGDSAAYFCASSPKGPSSYNEQFFGPGTRLTVL.